This entry lists 10 T cell receptor beta chains sequenced from one sample in a study of T cell changes during pregnancy in multiple sclerosis. TCRdb's copy holds only in-frame clones and misses some; the assay was immunoSEQ multiplex PCR. The sample includes around 32,000 clones, 91% of them seen just once. Specimen: CD8+ T cells from peripheral blood mononuclear cells, collected in the second trimester of pregnancy. Receptor source: a female donor in good health, enrolled as a control in a pregnancy study.

This chain connects TRBV7-9 to TRBJ1-1, with D possibly matching TRBD1 (6 bases). The V gene's germline CDR1 is SEHNR and CDR2 FQNEAQ (reference sequence). The germline V and J ends were trimmed by 3 bases and 5 bases, with 16 bases remaining between them. CDR3 length: 15 amino acids. CDR3 in amino acids: CASSFDRGAPTEAFF. The CDR3 nucleotides read TGTGCCAGCAGCTTCGACCGGGGGGCGCCTACTGAAGCTTTCTTT. Based on the CDR3 plus reference TRBV7-9 and TRBJ1-1, the full variable domain is DTGVSQNPRHKITKRGQNVTFRCDPISEHNRLYWYRQTLGQGPEFLTYFQNEAQLEKSRLLSDRFSAERPKGSFSTLEIQRTEQGDSAMYLCASSFDRGAPTEAFFGQGTRLTVV.

This clone appeared a single time. The chain links TRBV5-6 to TRBJ1-1; the D gene is possibly TRBD1 (6 bases). This CDR3 has 14 residues. Germline CDR1 reads SGHDT; CDR2 reads YYEEEE. V lost 4 bases and J 3 bases, leaving 13 bases between the germline ends. Written as DNA, the CDR3 is TGTGCCAGCAGCCCACAGGGCCGGGACACTGAAGCTTTCTTT. Its protein is CASSPQGRDTEAFF.

In its sample, this clone was seen once. This chain uses TRBV11-3 with TRBJ1-1; perhaps TRBD1 as D (5 bases). Looked up from germline, CDR1 is SGHNT and CDR2 is YENEEA. Trimming took off 7 bases at V and 4 bases at J, with 19 bases between the two ends. CDR3 size: 15 residues. In DNA form, the CDR3 reads TGTGCCAGCAACAAAGGGGTGACCTTGGGCACTGAAGCTTTCTTT. Encoded protein: CASNKGVTLGTEAFF.

This chain connects TRBV7-9 to TRBJ2-6; 10 nucleotides line up with TRBD1. CDR1 and CDR2 from the germline V gene are SEHNR and FQNEAQ (reference sequence). The CDR3 spans 19 residues. Trimming at V came to 5 bases and at J to 3 bases, leaving 13 bases not matched to a gene. The CDR3 DNA is TGTGCCAGCAGCCTTCTTCCGGGACAGGGGCTCCTTGGGGCCAACGTCCTGACTTTC. Its protein product is CASSLLPGQGLLGANVLTF.

The rearrangement links TRBV5-6 to TRBJ2-1; TRBD1 might be the D (6 bases). In germline, CDR1 is SGHDT, CDR2 YYEEEE. V was shortened by 4 bases and J by 0 bases, with 14 bases between the two germline ends. The CDR3 is made up of 16 amino acids. DNA for the CDR3: TGTGCCAGCAGCGATCTTACAGGGAGCTCCTACAATGAGCAGTTCTTC. This encodes CASSDLTGSSYNEQFF.

The CDR3 region is CASSPRQTSGEADTQYF. In DNA form, the CDR3 reads TGCGCCAGCAGCCCCCGCCAGACTAGCGGGGAAGCAGATACGCAGTATTTT. The V gene is TRBV4-3, the J gene TRBJ2-3; 11 nucleotides match TRBD2. The germline gives CDR1 LGHNA, CDR2 YSLEER. V shed 4 bases and J 4 bases; nucleotides not matched to a gene: 10. The CDR3 totals 17 residues.

The J gene is TRBJ2-7, the V gene TRBV7-6, with 8 bases identical to TRBD2. Germline trimming cut 4 bases from V and 5 bases from J; bases unmatched to any gene: 10. This CDR3 contains 15 residues. CDR1 is SGHVS, CDR2 FNYEAQ, per germline. The CDR3 spells CASSSPGGVLDEQYF. The CDR3 nucleotides are TGTGCCAGCAGCTCCCCGGGGGGGGTATTAGACGAGCAGTACTTC.

A remark on this clone: No DNA is shown, since the ends of the CDR3 on it are uncertain; the CDR3 is the one TCRdb lists. The J gene is TRBJ2-1, the V gene TRBV6-1; the table's D gene call, TRBD2, was not cross checked with the DNA. Germline CDR1 reads MNHNS; CDR2 reads SASEGT. Inclusive of both ends, the CDR3 amounts to 13 amino acids. The CDR3 protein is CASSTSEYNEQFF.

V is TRBV30 and J is TRBJ2-3; 9 bases match TRBD2. The CDR3 has 16 amino acids. Germline lookup yields CDR1 GTSNPN and CDR2 SVGIG (reference sequence). Trimming cost V 0 bases and J 2 bases; bases outside gene matches: 6. Here the CDR3 reads CAWSVMAGGLTDTQYF. The CDR3 bases are TGTGCCTGGAGTGTGATGGCGGGGGGGCTCACAGATACGCAGTATTTT.

The V call is TRBV13, the J call TRBJ1-4, with D perhaps TRBD1 (5 bases). CDR1 is PRHDT, CDR2 FYEKMQ, per germline (reference sequence). The V and J ends lost 1 base and 5 bases respectively, with 5 bases between them. The CDR3 loop spans 13 amino acids. CDR3 coding DNA: TGTGCCAGCAGCTTAGCAGGGAATGAAAAACTGTTTTTT. Encoded protein: CASSLAGNEKLFF.